Below, 24 T cell receptor beta chains from the same sample are listed, as sequenced in a study of graft-versus-host responses after intestinal transplantation (dated by TCRdb to the early 2020s). Their cognate antigens are unknown. The library came from the immunoSEQ multiplex PCR assay. TCRdb holds this immuneACCESS table with in-frame rearrangements only. Some clones are missing; in checked studies, unresolved V genes explain under half, and the rest has no known cause. In all, the sample holds about 88,000 clones, and under 95% of those were seen once. Approximately 0.33% of the sample belongs to the ten largest clones. This specimen's time point label, per the study, means: cells obtained before transplantation from donor or recipient. Sequences were derived from unstimulated CD4+ T cells sorted from spleen or lymph node cells, sampled before transplant. These receptors all stem from a human donor who was the organ donor for an intestinal transplant.

J is TRBJ1-4 and V is TRBV7-8; D not resolved. The CDR3 runs to 13 residues. Trimming stripped 5 bases from V and 4 bases from J, with 8 bases between. The germline CDR1 and CDR2 sequences are SGHVS and FQNEAQ. Here the CDR3 DNA reads TGTGCCAGCAGCGGGAGAGTTAATGAAAAACTGTTTTTT. This codes for CASSGRVNEKLFF.

The V and J genes are TRBV30 and TRBJ2-6; 7 positions agree with TRBD2. V lost 2 bases, J lost 2 bases, and 6 bases stayed unmatched. The CDR3 is made up of 16 amino acids. Germline CDR1 reads GTSNPN; CDR2 reads SVGIG (reference sequence). The CDR3 sequence: CAWSLAGVTGANVLTF. In nucleotides, the CDR3 is TGTGCCTGGAGTTTGGCGGGAGTTACTGGGGCCAACGTCCTGACTTTC.

DNA for the CDR3: TGTGCCAGCAGCTTAGTCTCCGGGACAGTCCTTATGAACACTGAAGCTTTCTTT. Translated: CASSLVSGTVLMNTEAFF. The genes are TRBV7-9 and TRBJ1-1; the match to TRBD1 covers 7 bases. Germline trimming cut 1 base from V and 0 bases from J; bases unmatched to any gene: 11. In germline, CDR1 is SEHNR, CDR2 FQNEAQ (reference sequence). The CDR3 extends over 18 amino acids.

The genes are TRBV6-1 and TRBJ1-1; maybe TRBD1 (6 bases). The CDR3 contains 14 residues. The V gene's germline CDR1 is MNHNS and CDR2 SASEGT. V gave up 1 base and J gave up 3 bases, with 9 bases separating them. The CDR3 DNA follows: TGTGCCAGCAGTGAAGTATGGACAGACACTGAAGCTTTCTTT. As protein: CASSEVWTDTEAFF.

This clone was seen more than once but under ten times. This chain links TRBV30 with TRBJ2-1, with D possibly TRBD1 on 6 matching bases. Germline CDR1 and CDR2: GTSNPN and SVGIG (reference sequence). The CDR3 totals 16 residues. V gave up 0 bases and J gave up 5 bases, with 17 bases separating them. CDR3 in amino acids: CAWSVLTGTVDNEQFF. Written as DNA, the CDR3 is TGTGCCTGGAGTGTACTAACAGGGACGGTTGACAATGAGCAGTTCTTC.

V usage is TRBV29-1 and J usage is TRBJ2-3; D possibly corresponds to TRBD2 (5 bases). V was clipped by 3 bases and J by 1 base, with 11 bases between them. Germline V gene sequence: CDR1 SQVTM, CDR2 ANQGSEA. This CDR3 has 14 residues. CDR3 loop: CSVDGGIGTDTQYF. The CDR3 bases are TGCAGCGTTGATGGAGGAATCGGCACAGATACGCAGTATTTT.

The chain combines TRBV29-1 with TRBJ1-2; no definite D call. Germline values: CDR1 SQVTM, CDR2 ANQGSEA. This CDR3 has 13 residues. Trimming removed 4 bases at V and 4 bases at J, with 13 bases between. CDR3 in amino acids: CSVGNAEGYGYTF. The CDR3 nucleotides read TGCAGCGTTGGAAATGCGGAGGGCTATGGCTACACCTTC.

The gene calls are TRBV4-2 and TRBJ2-3, with D possibly TRBD1 on 5 matching bases. The CDR3 runs 16 residues. Germline CDR1 and CDR2: LGHNA and YNFKEQ. V lost 0 bases and J 0 bases, leaving 10 bases between the germline ends. CDR3 nucleotide sequence: TGTGCCAGCAGCCAAGAGTATAGACAGAGCACAGATACGCAGTATTTT. It specifies CASSQEYRQSTDTQYF.

The genes are TRBV25-1 and TRBJ2-3; a weak D match, TRBD1 (5 bases). Looked up from germline, CDR1 is MGHDK and CDR2 is SYGVNS. V was cut by 4 bases and J by 4 bases, with 6 bases left in between. This CDR3 comprises 12 residues. The CDR3 DNA reads as TGTGCCAGCAGTGGGGGCCCAGATACGCAGTATTTT. Residues: CASSGGPDTQYF. The full variable domain, rest sourced from reference TRBV25-1 and TRBJ2-3, is EADIYQTPRYLVIGTGKKITLECSQTMGHDKMYWYQQDPGMELHLIHYSYGVNSTEKGDLSSESTVSRIRTEHFPLTLESARPSHTSQYLCASSGGPDTQYFGPGTRLTVL.

This chain connects TRBV11-2 to TRBJ2-1; 9 bases are shared with TRBD2. CDR1 SGHAT and CDR2 FQNNGV come from the germline V gene. CDR3 size: 12 residues. Trimming took 0 bases from V and 16 from J; bases not matched to a gene: 4. The CDR3 nucleotides are TGTGCCAGCAGCTTAGAGCGGGGGGGCCTATTCTTC. Protein product: CASSLERGGLFF.

This clone was counted once. This rearrangement joins TRBV5-1 to TRBJ2-5; TRBD2 agrees at 15 bases. The DNA end is more similar to TRBJ2-7, so the J call may be wrong. Germline CDR1 is SGHRS and CDR2 is YFSETQ. The CDR3 is 15 amino acids. Written as DNA, the CDR3 is TGCGCCAGCAGCTGGACTAGCGGGGGGGCCTACGAGCAGTACTTC. This codes for CASSWTSGGAYEQYF.

This chain uses TRBV7-3 with TRBJ2-7; D not resolved. CDR3 size: 13 residues. Germline lookup yields CDR1 SGHTA and CDR2 FQGTGA. V was shortened by 0 bases and J by 1 base, with 4 bases between the two germline ends. As DNA, the CDR3 is TGTGCCAGCAGCTTAACCCCGTCCTACGAGCAGTACTTC. Protein: CASSLTPSYEQYF.

The J gene is TRBJ2-3, the V gene TRBV29-1, with 13 bases lining up with TRBD2. CDR3 length: 15 residues. From germline, CDR1 is SQVTM and CDR2 ANQGSEA. The V segment lost 7 bases and the J segment 5 bases; nucleotides outside the gene matches: 9. The CDR3 reads CSAVKTSGRGDTQYF. DNA for the CDR3: TGCAGCGCGGTCAAAACTAGCGGGAGGGGAGATACGCAGTATTTT.

V usage is TRBV10-3 and J usage is TRBJ2-2; the D gene is possibly TRBD1 (6 bases). Germline V CDR1 and CDR2: ENHRY, SYGVKD. Deletions cut 10 bases from V and 5 bases from J, with 14 bases between. This CDR3 has 13 residues. CDR3 in amino acids: CASRIQGTGELFF. The CDR3, as DNA: TGTGCCAGCAGAATACAGGGTACCGGGGAGCTGTTTTTT.

This clone was recorded only once. This chain links TRBV5-4 with TRBJ2-3; the match to TRBD2 covers 7 bases. V was clipped by 4 bases and J by 2 bases; unmatched bases: 7. Germline values: CDR1 SGHNT, CDR2 YYREEE (reference sequence). This CDR3 region has 15 residues. CDR3 DNA: TGTGCCAGCAGCAGCGGCCTAGCGGACACAGATACGCAGTATTTT. This gives the protein CASSSGLADTDTQYF.

The V and J genes are TRBV19 and TRBJ2-5, with 7 positions matching TRBD1. The J call may be wrong; the DNA end is better matched by TRBJ2-7. The V gene's germline CDR1 is LNHDA and CDR2 SQIVND (reference sequence). The CDR3 consists of 14 residues. CDR3 sequence: CASSIDRVTYEQYF. CDR3 sequence (DNA): TGTGCCAGTAGTATTGACAGGGTGACCTACGAGCAGTACTTC.

CDR3 DNA sequence: TGTGCCAGTAGTCGCGTAATTACTTCACCCCTCCACTTT. Translating it yields CASSRVITSPLHF. The chain has TRBV19 and TRBJ1-6; no firm D call. The V gene lost 5 bases and the J gene lost 9 bases, with 11 bases spanning the gap. The CDR3 runs 13 residues. Germline V gives CDR1 LNHDA, CDR2 SQIVND (reference sequence).

The chain combines TRBV30 with TRBJ2-7, with D perhaps matching TRBD2 (6 bases). The CDR3 covers 17 residues. V lost 3 bases and J lost 6, with 27 bases in between. Germline CDR1 reads GTSNPN; CDR2 reads SVGIG (reference sequence). The CDR3, as DNA: TGTGCCTGGAGCGCGGGGTCGGGTCCTCAACGGGGAAGCGAGCAGTACTTC. Protein product: CAWSAGSGPQRGSEQYF.

This CDR3 is CASIYGGMNTEAFF. The CDR3 DNA reads TGTGCCAGCATTTACGGGGGGATGAACACTGAAGCTTTCTTT. The chain couples TRBV6-1 to TRBJ1-1; TRBD1 is a possible D gene (5 bases). Germline lookup yields CDR1 MNHNS and CDR2 SASEGT. The CDR3 has 14 residues. The V end lost 7 bases, the J end lost 0 bases, and 12 bases lay between the germline ends.

The CDR3 nucleotides read TGTGCCAGTAGTACGGGACAGGGAAACTACGAGCAGTACTTC. It yields the protein CASSTGQGNYEQYF. V usage is TRBV19 and J usage is TRBJ2-7; 9 bases match TRBD1. This CDR3 comprises 14 residues. Trimming removed 4 bases from V and 3 bases from J; junction bases left unmatched: 4. In germline, CDR1 is LNHDA, CDR2 SQIVND (reference sequence).

The chain has TRBV7-2 and TRBJ2-5; D is uncertain. The DNA end is a closer match to TRBJ2-7, so the J assignment may be wrong. This CDR3 region has 14 residues. Germline V lookup: CDR1 SGHTA, CDR2 FQGNSA. The CDR3 bases are TGTGCCAGCAGCTTAGCTCACCCCCGCTACGAGCAGTACTTC. Translating it yields CASSLAHPRYEQYF.

DNA of the CDR3: TGTGCCAGCACCACGGACAGGTTTATTGGAAACACCATATATTTT. Translating gives CASTTDRFIGNTIYF. The rearrangement uses TRBV2 and TRBJ1-3, with 7 bases fitting TRBD1. This CDR3 contains 15 residues. Trimming at V came to 7 bases and at J to 3 bases, leaving 9 bases not matched to a gene. Germline-derived CDR1 and CDR2 are SNHLY and FYNNEI.

In this sample, this clone turned up a few times. The chain employs TRBV19 and TRBJ2-7; 9 nucleotides match TRBD2. Germline V gives CDR1 LNHDA, CDR2 SQIVND (reference sequence). Trimming took 5 bases from V and 3 from J; bases not matched to a gene: 11. CDR3 length: 16 amino acids. CDR3 coding DNA: TGTGCCAGTAGTGCCGCTAGCGGGACAAGGAACTACGAGCAGTACTTC. Its translation: CASSAASGTRNYEQYF.

The J gene is TRBJ1-6, the V gene TRBV6-6; D unresolved. The CDR3 length is 13 residues. Germline CDR1 MNHNY, CDR2 SVGAGI (reference sequence). V dropped 6 bases and J dropped 9 bases, with 12 bases sitting between them. CDR3 nucleotide sequence: TGTGCCAGCAGGGTTGATACAAGTTCACCCCTCCACTTT. This codes for CASRVDTSSPLHF.